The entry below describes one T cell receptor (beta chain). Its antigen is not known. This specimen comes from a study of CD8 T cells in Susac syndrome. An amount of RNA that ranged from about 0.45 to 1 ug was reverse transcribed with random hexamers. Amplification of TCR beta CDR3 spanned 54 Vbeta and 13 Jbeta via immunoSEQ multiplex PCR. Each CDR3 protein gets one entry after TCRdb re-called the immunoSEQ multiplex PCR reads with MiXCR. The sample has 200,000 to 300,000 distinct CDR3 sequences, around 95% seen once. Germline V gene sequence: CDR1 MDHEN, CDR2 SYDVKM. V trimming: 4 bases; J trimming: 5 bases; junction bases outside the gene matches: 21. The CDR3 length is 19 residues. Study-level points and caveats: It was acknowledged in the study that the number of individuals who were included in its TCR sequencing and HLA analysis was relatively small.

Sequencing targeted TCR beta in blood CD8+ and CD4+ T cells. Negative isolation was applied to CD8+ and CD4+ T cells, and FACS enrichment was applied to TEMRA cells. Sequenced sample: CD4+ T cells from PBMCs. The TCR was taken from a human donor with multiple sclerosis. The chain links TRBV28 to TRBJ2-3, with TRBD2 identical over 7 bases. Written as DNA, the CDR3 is TGTGCCAGCAGTTCCCACACCCCCAGGACTAGTCGTTGGGTAGATACGCAGTATTTT. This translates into CASSSHTPRTSRWVDTQYF. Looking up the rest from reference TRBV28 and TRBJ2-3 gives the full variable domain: DVKVTQSSRYLVKRTGEKVFLECVQDMDHENMFWYRQDPGLGLRLIYFSYDVKMKEKGDIPEGYSVSREKKERFSLILESASTNQTSMYLCASSSHTPRTSRWVDTQYFGPGTRLTVL.